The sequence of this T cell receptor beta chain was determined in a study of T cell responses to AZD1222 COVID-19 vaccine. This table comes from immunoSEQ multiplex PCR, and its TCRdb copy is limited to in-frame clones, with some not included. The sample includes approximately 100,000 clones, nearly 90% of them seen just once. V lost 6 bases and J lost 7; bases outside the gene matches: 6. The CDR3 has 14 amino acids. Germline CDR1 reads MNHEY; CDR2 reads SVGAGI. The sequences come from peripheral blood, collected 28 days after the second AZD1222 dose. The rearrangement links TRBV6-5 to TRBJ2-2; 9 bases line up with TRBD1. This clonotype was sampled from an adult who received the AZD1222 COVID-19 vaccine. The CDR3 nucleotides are TGTGCCAGCAGCAACAGGGGGCAGAACGGGGAGCTGTTTTTT. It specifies CASSNRGQNGELFF.